This TCR beta chain is drawn from a study of T-cell reconstitution after alpha-beta-depleted transplantation in children. Losses at the gene ends were 4 bases for V and 4 bases for J; bases not matched to a gene: 11. The CDR3 consists of 17 residues. TCRbeta library preparation incorporated unique molecular identifiers. One entry per CDR3 protein, called by TCRdb with MiXCR from the PCR reads. In the table there are hundreds of thousands of distinct CDR3 sequences, about 15% of which are singletons. The chain joins TRBV12-3 or TRBV12-4 to TRBJ1-5, with TRBD1 matching 9 bases. The clonotype originates from a human donor who donated a stem cell graft to a child with acute myeloid leukemia. The specimen comprised PBMCs from the stem cell graft donor, sampled from the stem cell graft. The CDR3 nucleotides are TGTGCCAGCAGTTCCCCCGGGGGGACAGGGACGAATCAGCCCCAGCATTTT. Its protein product is CASSSPGGTGTNQPQHF.